In its sample, the clone carrying this T cell receptor beta chain was seen a few times. Antigen unknown. Constant-segment primers were used for 5'RACE, and the resulting TCR alpha and TCR beta cDNA libraries carried sample barcodes and UMIs. From the 5' RACE reads, TCRdb called clonotypes with MiXCR, one entry per CDR3 protein. The data hold around 190,000 distinct CDR3 sequences, with about 18% observed a single time. The data are from a study of T-cell memory formation after mild COVID-19. Study-wide background: There were largely donor-specific TCR clusters.

Study observations and caveats: Researchers could not confirm that second-wave clones peaking on day 37 targeted SARS-CoV-2. CD4+ contracting clones were mainly CM and EM; CD8+ ones, EMRA.

The CDR3 runs 15 residues. Trimming stripped 1 base from V and 2 bases from J, with 9 bases between. Looked up from germline, CDR1 is SGHRS and CDR2 is YFSETQ. Sequenced sample: PBMCs or a T cell subset sorted from them (not recorded which). V and J are TRBV5-1 and TRBJ2-2; D remains unclear. This sequence originates from a man between 18 and 35 years old who had mild COVID-19 (a few samples of this study predate the infection). Cell type and time point are not known. The CDR3 region is CASSLSPINTGELFF. Written as DNA, the CDR3 is TGCGCCAGCAGCTTGTCACCAATAAACACCGGGGAGCTGTTTTTT.